The 21 T cell receptor beta chains below come from one sample, sequenced in a study of T cells in Graves' hyperthyroidism and ophthalmopathy (dated by TCRdb to between 2018 and 2021). The library was made by multiplex PCR. These reads were obtained on an Illumina HiSeq 2000. Amplification of TCR beta CDR3 regions was carried out from RNA transcripts. The first round of RT-PCR for the TCR CDR3 was performed with the HTBI primer set and the Qiagen OneStep RT-PCR kit. Using fastp at Q25 and MiXCR, TCRdb reprocessed the public reads and kept productive beta chains. When rows share a CDR3 protein, they turn into one entry using the most common DNA and genes. For this sample there are roughly 290,000 distinct CDR3 sequences; roughly an eighth appear just once. The ten largest clones add up to 7.9% of the sample. Specimen: blood. These TCRs come from a middle-aged woman with Graves' hyperthyroidism.

The chain combines TRBV12-3 or TRBV12-4 with TRBJ1-4; D gene ambiguous. V was shortened by 1 base and J by 10 bases, with 13 bases between the two germline ends. The CDR3 extends over 14 amino acids. This CDR3 is CASSLGRGLGKLFF. The CDR3 bases are TGTGCCAGCAGTTTAGGCCGAGGTCTAGGAAAACTGTTTTTT.

V usage is TRBV7-2 and J usage is TRBJ2-7; a weak D match, TRBD2 (6 bases). The germline V and J ends were trimmed by 9 bases and 4 bases, with 19 bases remaining between them. Germline CDR1 is SGHTA and CDR2 is FQGNSA. The CDR3 extends over 14 amino acids. In DNA, the CDR3 is TGTGCCAGTTCGTCGACTAGAGGAGGGTACGAGCAGTACTTC. This codes for CASSSTRGGYEQYF.

This clonotype has a handful of counts. V and J are TRBV3-1 and TRBJ2-6; D uncertain. The CDR3 is 15 amino acids. Germline values: CDR1 LGHDT, CDR2 YNNKEL (reference sequence). The germline V and J ends were trimmed by 4 bases and 1 base, with 8 bases remaining between them. CDR3 in amino acids: CASSPTISGANVLTF. In nucleotides, the CDR3 is TGTGCCAGCAGCCCTACGATATCTGGGGCCAACGTCCTGACTTTC.

There are many counts of this clonotype. The rearrangement uses TRBV7-9 and TRBJ2-1, with D unclear. V lost 2 bases and J lost 4, with 12 bases in between. Germline V gene lookup returns CDR1 SEHNR and CDR2 FQNEAQ (reference sequence). The CDR3 spans 15 residues. The CDR3 protein is CASSLRARSYNEQFF. CDR3 DNA sequence: TGTGCCAGCAGCTTAAGGGCCAGGTCTTACAATGAGCAGTTCTTC.

There are many counts of this clonotype. This rearrangement joins TRBV9 to TRBJ1-4; 8 bases align to TRBD1. With 0 bases clipped from V and 5 bases from J, the junction kept 6 bases outside the gene matches. Looked up from germline, CDR1 is SGDLS and CDR2 is YYNGEE. The CDR3 is 16 amino acids. In nucleotides, the CDR3 is TGTGCCAGCAGCGTAGGGGGACAGGCTTCAAATGAAAAACTGTTTTTT. This codes for CASSVGGQASNEKLFF.

This clonotype was seen repeatedly, ten times or more. The V and J genes are TRBV2 and TRBJ2-2; 8 bases are a match to TRBD1. Unmatched junction bases numbered 5, after V lost 11 bases and J lost 0 bases. This CDR3 comprises 14 residues. Germline CDR1 and CDR2: SNHLY and FYNNEI. The CDR3 coding sequence is TGTGCCGGCGGGACAGGCGCGAACACCGGGGAGCTGTTTTTT. Its protein is CAGGTGANTGELFF.

This clonotype showed up many times. The chain combines TRBV7-9 with TRBJ1-2; 9 bases fit TRBD1. This CDR3 has 16 residues. Germline V gene data show CDR1 as SEHNR and CDR2 as FQNEAQ (reference sequence). V shed 6 bases, J shed 8 bases, and the junction held 16 bases outside the gene matches. The CDR3 reads CASRTSRRDRDAGYTF. DNA of the CDR3: TGTGCCAGCAGAACCTCAAGACGGGACAGGGACGCGGGCTACACCTTC.

This clonotype has just a few counts. The chain couples TRBV5-1 to TRBJ2-1; TRBD1 matches 9 bases. The junction had 4 bases not matched to a gene; V was cut back by 0 bases and J by 6 bases. The germline CDR1 and CDR2 sequences are SGHRS and YFSETQ. This CDR3 has 15 residues. CDR3 residues: CASSLGDREVNEQFF. The DNA for the CDR3 is TGCGCCAGCAGCTTGGGGGACAGGGAAGTCAATGAGCAGTTCTTC. The whole variable domain, filled in from reference TRBV5-1 and TRBJ2-1, reads KAGVTQTPRYLIKTRGQQVTLSCSPISGHRSVSWYQQTPGQGLQFLFEYFSETQRNKGNFPGRFSGRQFSNSRSEMNVSTLELGDSALYLCASSLGDREVNEQFFGPGTRLTVL.

Ten or more counts support this clonotype. The CDR3 bases are TGCAGCGTTATTTTCGGCTTTCGGCTGGAAGAGACCCAGTACTTC. It codes for CSVIFGFRLEETQYF. This chain links TRBV29-1 with TRBJ2-5; D call uncertain. Per germline, CDR1 SQVTM and CDR2 ANQGSEA. There are 15 residues in the CDR3. Deletions cut 5 bases from V and 3 bases from J, with 19 bases between.

This clonotype has a handful of counts. The gene calls are TRBV5-1 and TRBJ1-4; D might be TRBD1 (6 bases). The CDR3 contains 18 residues. CDR1 is SGHRS and CDR2 is YFSETQ in the germline V gene. The germline V and J ends were trimmed by 5 bases and 6 bases, with 26 bases remaining between them. CDR3 nucleotides: TGCGCCAGCAGATCTTGGGAGGGGGGCCCCCCACCCTATGAAAAACTGTTTTTT. Amino acid sequence: CASRSWEGGPPPYEKLFF.

At least ten counts were recorded for this clonotype. The chain links TRBV28 to TRBJ1-1; unclear D gene. Per the germline V gene, CDR1 is MDHEN and CDR2 is SYDVKM. This CDR3 comprises 12 residues. With 4 bases removed from V and 6 bases from J, the gap between germline ends came to 9 bases. In DNA form, the CDR3 reads TGTGCCAGCAGTTCCATGAGACCTGAAGCTTTCTTT. It is translated as CASSSMRPEAFF.

The chain carries TRBV13 and TRBJ2-4, with TRBD2 matching 8 bases. This CDR3 spans 15 amino acids. The trim removed 5 bases at V and 5 bases at J, leaving 8 bases unmatched. Germline V gene data show CDR1 as PRHDT and CDR2 as FYEKMQ (reference sequence). The CDR3 reads CASSPRGGFENIQYF. The CDR3, as DNA: TGTGCCAGCAGCCCCCGGGGGGGATTCGAAAACATTCAGTACTTC.

The V gene is TRBV5-1, the J gene TRBJ2-2; D is unclear. This CDR3 region has 16 residues. Germline V gene data show CDR1 as SGHRS and CDR2 as YFSETQ. Between the trimmed V and J ends, which lost 2 bases and 0 bases, there was a span of 11 bases. CDR3 protein: CASSFELSTNTGELFF. CDR3 DNA sequence: TGCGCCAGCAGCTTTGAGCTCTCCACGAACACCGGGGAGCTGTTTTTT.

This clonotype was seen ten or more times. The chain couples TRBV20-1 to TRBJ2-7, with TRBD2 matching 9 bases. Germline trimming cut 3 bases from V and 7 bases from J; bases unmatched to any gene: 10. Germline V gives CDR1 DFQATT, CDR2 SNEGSKA (reference sequence). This CDR3 spans 14 amino acids. The CDR3 protein is CSASPSGRPREQYF. The DNA for the CDR3 is TGCAGTGCTAGTCCAAGCGGGAGGCCGAGGGAGCAGTACTTC.

This clonotype was found many times. For the CDR3, the DNA is TGTGCCAGCAGCACGGCGGGGACCAACAATGAGCAGTTCTTC. Encoded protein: CASSTAGTNNEQFF. The V call is TRBV7-9, the J call TRBJ2-1; D is perhaps TRBD2 (6 bases). Trimming removed 5 bases at V and 5 bases at J, with 13 bases between. Per germline, CDR1 SEHNR and CDR2 FQNEAQ (reference sequence). The CDR3 sequence is 14 residues long.

The chain couples TRBV19 to TRBJ1-1, with 10 bases aligning to TRBD1. V shed 5 bases and J 8 bases; nucleotides not matched to a gene: 8. This CDR3 region has 14 residues. The V gene's germline CDR1 is LNHDA and CDR2 SQIVND (reference sequence). For the CDR3, the DNA is TGTGCCAGTAGTGTCCCGGGGACAGGGGTCGAAGCTTTCTTT. As protein: CASSVPGTGVEAFF.

The chain links TRBV12-3 or TRBV12-4 to TRBJ2-6; TRBD2 aligns across 9 bases. V dropped 4 bases and J dropped 0; count of bases not matched to a gene: 10. CDR3 length equals 19 residues. In nucleotides, the CDR3 is TGTGCCAGCAGTTCCCCTAGCGGGGACGCCTCCTCTGGGGCCAACGTCCTGACTTTC. It translates to CASSSPSGDASSGANVLTF.

The J gene is TRBJ1-4, the V gene TRBV7-9; D is unresolved. The germline gives CDR1 SEHNR, CDR2 FQNEAQ (reference sequence). The CDR3 consists of 13 residues. The V end lost 3 bases, the J end lost 3 bases, and 5 bases lay between the germline ends. CDR3 bases: TGTGCCAGCAGCTTCGCCTCTAATGAAAAACTGTTTTTT. Translating gives CASSFASNEKLFF.

This clonotype has a count of ten or more. The rearrangement uses TRBV3-1 and TRBJ1-1, with 9 bases lining up with TRBD1. Germline trimming cut 0 bases from V and 10 bases from J; bases unmatched to any gene: 18. Germline V gives CDR1 LGHDT, CDR2 YNNKEL (reference sequence). This CDR3 region has 18 residues. CDR3 protein: CASSQDLAGQGRHSGAFF. The CDR3 DNA follows: TGTGCCAGCAGCCAAGATCTGGCGGGACAGGGCAGACACAGTGGAGCTTTCTTT.

This clonotype was observed once. Since a much larger clone is just one base distant, this may be a read error. V and J are TRBV9 and TRBJ2-1; the match to TRBD2 covers 14 bases. Germline CDR1 is SGDLS and CDR2 is YYNGEE. V lost 2 bases and J lost 8; bases outside the gene matches: 3. This CDR3 contains 15 residues. CDR3 bases: TGTGCCAGCAGCGTGACTAGCGGGAGGGACGATGAGCAGTTCTTC. It codes for CASSVTSGRDDEQFF.

The V and J genes are TRBV28 and TRBJ2-5; D uncertain. Trimming took 5 bases from V and 3 from J, leaving 13 bases between them. Germline lookup yields CDR1 MDHEN and CDR2 SYDVKM. This CDR3 has 14 amino acids. CDR3 in DNA: TGTGCCAGCAGTAATTCTAGAAGCAAAGAGACCCAGTACTTC. Its protein product is CASSNSRSKETQYF.